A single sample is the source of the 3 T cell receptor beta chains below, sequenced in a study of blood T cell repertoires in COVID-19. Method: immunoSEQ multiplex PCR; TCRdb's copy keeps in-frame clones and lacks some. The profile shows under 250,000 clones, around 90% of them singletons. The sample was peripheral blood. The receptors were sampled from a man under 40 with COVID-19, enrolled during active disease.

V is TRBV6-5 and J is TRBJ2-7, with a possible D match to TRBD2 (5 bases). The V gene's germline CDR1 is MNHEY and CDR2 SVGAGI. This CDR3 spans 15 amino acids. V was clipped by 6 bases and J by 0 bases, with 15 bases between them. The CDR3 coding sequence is TGTGCCAGCAGAGGTATGGGGAGCCCCTCCTACGAGCAGTACTTC. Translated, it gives CASRGMGSPSYEQYF.

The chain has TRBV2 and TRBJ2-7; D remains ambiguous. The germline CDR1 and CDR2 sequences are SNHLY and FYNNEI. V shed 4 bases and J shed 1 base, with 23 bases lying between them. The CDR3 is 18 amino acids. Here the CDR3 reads CASSGPDTLKLSSYEQYF. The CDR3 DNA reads TGTGCCAGCAGTGGGCCAGACACTTTAAAACTTTCTTCCTACGAGCAGTACTTC.

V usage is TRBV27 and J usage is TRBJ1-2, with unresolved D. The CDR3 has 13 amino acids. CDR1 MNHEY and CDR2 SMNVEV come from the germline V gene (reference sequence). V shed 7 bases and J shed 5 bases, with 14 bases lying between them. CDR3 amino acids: CASNGTVTYGYTF. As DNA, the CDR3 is TGTGCCAGCAACGGAACAGTAACTTATGGCTACACCTTC.